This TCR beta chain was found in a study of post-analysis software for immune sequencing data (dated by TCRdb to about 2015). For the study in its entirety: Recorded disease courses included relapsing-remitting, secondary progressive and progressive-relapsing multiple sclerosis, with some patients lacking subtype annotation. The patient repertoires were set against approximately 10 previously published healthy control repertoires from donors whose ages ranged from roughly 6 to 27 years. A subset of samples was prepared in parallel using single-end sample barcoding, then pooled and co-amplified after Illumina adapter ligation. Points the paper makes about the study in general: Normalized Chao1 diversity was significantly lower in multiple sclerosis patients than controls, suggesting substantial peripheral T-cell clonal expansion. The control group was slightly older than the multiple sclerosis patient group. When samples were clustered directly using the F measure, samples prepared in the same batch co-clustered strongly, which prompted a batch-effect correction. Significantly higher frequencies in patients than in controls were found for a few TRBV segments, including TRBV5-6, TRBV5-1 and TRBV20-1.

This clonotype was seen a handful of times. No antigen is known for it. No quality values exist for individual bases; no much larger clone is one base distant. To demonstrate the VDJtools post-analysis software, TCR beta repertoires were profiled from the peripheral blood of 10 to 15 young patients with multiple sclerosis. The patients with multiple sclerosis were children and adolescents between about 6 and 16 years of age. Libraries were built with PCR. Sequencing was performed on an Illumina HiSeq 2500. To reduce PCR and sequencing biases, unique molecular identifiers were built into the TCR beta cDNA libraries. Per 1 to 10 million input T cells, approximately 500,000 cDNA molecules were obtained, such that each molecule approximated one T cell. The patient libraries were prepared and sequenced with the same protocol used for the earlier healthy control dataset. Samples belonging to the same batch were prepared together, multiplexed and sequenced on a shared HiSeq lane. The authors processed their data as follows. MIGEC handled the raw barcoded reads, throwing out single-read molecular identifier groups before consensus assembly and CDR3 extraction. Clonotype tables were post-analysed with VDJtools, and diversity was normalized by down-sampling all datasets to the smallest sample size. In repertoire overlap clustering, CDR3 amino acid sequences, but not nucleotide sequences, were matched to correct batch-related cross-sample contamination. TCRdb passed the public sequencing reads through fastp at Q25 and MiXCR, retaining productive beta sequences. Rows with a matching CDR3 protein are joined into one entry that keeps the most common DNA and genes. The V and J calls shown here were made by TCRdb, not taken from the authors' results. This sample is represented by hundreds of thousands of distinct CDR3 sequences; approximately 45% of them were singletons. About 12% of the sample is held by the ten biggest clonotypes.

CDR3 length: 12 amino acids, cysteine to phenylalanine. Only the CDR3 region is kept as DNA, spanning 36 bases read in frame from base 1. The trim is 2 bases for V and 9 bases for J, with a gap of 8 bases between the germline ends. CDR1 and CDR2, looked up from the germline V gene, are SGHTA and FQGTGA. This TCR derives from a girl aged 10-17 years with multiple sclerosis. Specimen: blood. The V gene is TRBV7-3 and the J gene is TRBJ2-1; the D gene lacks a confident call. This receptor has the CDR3 CASSLAIGEQFF. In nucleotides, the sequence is TGTGCCAGCAGCTTAGCCATCGGTGAGCAGTTCTTC.